These T cell receptor beta chains were read from a single sample in a study of control samples from healthy donors and cancer patients. The repertoire was sequenced with immunoSEQ multiplex PCR; TCRdb's copy has only in-frame clones and lacks some. The data show 130,000 to 150,000 clones, around nine tenths seen once. Sequencing used blood. These TCRs come from a woman under 40 in good health. Both conserved end residues are part of each CDR3. D genes are given only for firm matches. Rows give clone size only sometimes, using once, few, many, or a class for an expanded clone.

TRBD2	.	TRBJ2-2	TRBV30	CAWSAQAGVSTGELFF	TGTGCCTGGAGCGCGCAGGCGGGAGTTAGCACCGGGGAGCTGTTTTTT
.	.	TRBJ1-2	TRBV3-1/TRBV3-2	CASSQGRRNYGYTF	TGTGCCAGCAGCCAAGGTCGCCGTAACTATGGCTACACCTTC
.	.	TRBJ2-1	TRBV5-4	CASSLVSGAGEQFF	TGTGCCAGCAGCTTGGTTTCAGGGGCCGGTGAGCAGTTCTTC
TRBD1	.	TRBJ1-1	TRBV11-3	CASSLARPLRGKLNTEAFF	TGTGCCAGCAGCTTAGCACGACCCCTCAGGGGGAAGTTGAACACTGAAGCTTTCTTT
TRBD1	.	TRBJ1-2	TRBV28	CASSLLGSSPGGYGYTF	TGTGCCAGCAGTTTGCTCGGGTCTTCTCCAGGGGGCTATGGCTACACCTTC
TRBD1	once	TRBJ1-1	TRBV7-8	CASSPLDRGDTEAFF	TGTGCCAGCAGCCCCCTAGACAGGGGGGACACTGAAGCTTTCTTT
.	.	TRBJ1-1	TRBV7-9	CASSPGGNTEAFF	TGTGCCAGCAGCCCCGGGGGGAACACTGAAGCTTTCTTT
.	.	TRBJ1-2	TRBV5-1	CASSLAEISYGYTF	TGCGCCAGCAGCTTGGCAGAGATCAGCTATGGCTACACCTTC
.	.	TRBJ1-1	TRBV30	CAWSVPLRAVNTEAFF	TGTGCCTGGAGTGTACCTCTTCGGGCAGTGAACACTGAAGCTTTCTTT
.	.	TRBJ2-7	TRBV21-1	CASSRKRTSGIIVEQYF	TGTGCCAGCAGCAGAAAGAGGACTAGCGGGATAATAGTCGAGCAGTACTTC
TRBD1	.	TRBJ2-7	TRBV5-4	CASSLDRGASGQYF	TGTGCCAGCAGCTTAGACAGGGGTGCTTCCGGGCAGTACTTC
.	.	TRBJ1-3	TRBV30	CAWSDRAGYSGNTIYF	TGTGCCTGGAGTGACCGGGCCGGGTACTCTGGAAACACCATATATTTT
.	.	TRBJ2-6	TRBV5-4	CASSLAAGGANVLTF	TGTGCCAGCAGCTTGGCGGCAGGTGGGGCCAACGTCCTGACTTTC
TRBD2	.	TRBJ2-3	TRBV28	CASSSPRTSGGTDTQYF	TGTGCCAGCAGTTCCCCAAGGACTAGCGGGGGCACAGATACGCAGTATTTT
TRBD1	.	TRBJ2-2	TRBV2	CASTFQGAAGGELFF	TGTGCCAGCACCTTCCAGGGGGCGGCTGGGGGGGAGCTGTTTTTT
TRBD1	.	TRBJ2-1	TRBV18	CASSPPRGQSYNEQFF	TGTGCCAGCTCACCACCGAGGGGGCAATCCTACAATGAGCAGTTCTTC
.	.	TRBJ2-6	TRBV29-1	CSVYLSALSGANVLTF	TGCAGCGTCTATTTGAGTGCCCTCTCTGGGGCCAACGTCCTGACTTTC
.	.	TRBJ2-7	TRBV9	CASSVLLANYEQYF	TGTGCCAGCAGCGTACTCCTAGCGAATTACGAGCAGTACTTC
.	.	TRBJ2-5	TRBV28	CASSLVAEETQYF	TGTGCCAGCAGTTTGGTAGCAGAAGAGACCCAGTACTTC
TRBD1	.	TRBJ2-3	TRBV29-1	CSARGGQLTDTQYF	TGCAGCGCCCGAGGGGGCCAACTCACAGATACGCAGTATTTT
TRBD1	.	TRBJ2-3	TRBV30	CAWSDGTGLNTDTQYF	TGTGCCTGGAGTGACGGGACAGGGCTCAACACAGATACGCAGTATTTT
.	.	TRBJ1-1	TRBV4-1	CASSQELDGTTEAFF	TGCGCCAGCAGCCAAGAGCTTGACGGGACCACTGAAGCTTTCTTT
TRBD1	.	TRBJ1-2	TRBV5-1	CASNLGGQGLRGYTF	TGCGCCAGCAACTTGGGGGGACAGGGGTTGCGTGGCTACACCTTC
.	.	TRBJ2-3	TRBV5-1	CASSLAPADTQYF	TGCGCCAGCAGCTTGGCGCCAGCAGATACGCAGTATTTT
.	.	TRBJ2-3	TRBV27	CASSYLGTDTQYF	TGTGCCAGCAGTTACTTAGGCACAGATACGCAGTATTTT
.	once	TRBJ1-4	TRBV5-1	CASSLASGATNEKLFF	TGCGCCAGCAGCTTGGCCTCGGGGGCAACTAATGAAAAACTGTTTTTT
.	.	TRBJ2-5	TRBV19	CASSIGGASQETQYF	TGTGCCAGTAGTATAGGGGGCGCTTCTCAAGAGACCCAGTACTTC
TRBD1	.	TRBJ2-5	TRBV19	CASSRDSQWGLETQYF	TGTGCCAGTAGTCGGGACAGCCAATGGGGATTAGAGACCCAGTACTTC
.	.	TRBJ2-3	TRBV6-5	CASSWARTDTQYF	TGTGCCAGCAGTTGGGCCCGCACAGATACGCAGTATTTT
.	once	TRBJ2-1	TRBV9	CASSVGEGAYNEQFF	TGTGCCAGCAGCGTAGGAGAGGGAGCCTACAATGAGCAGTTCTTC
.	.	TRBJ2-4	TRBV7-2	CASSLHRENIQYF	TGTGCCAGCAGCTTACACAGGGAAAACATTCAGTACTTC
.	few	TRBJ1-6	TRBV18	CASSPEGGVNNSPLHF	TGTGCCAGCTCACCGGAGGGGGGGGTTAATAATTCACCCCTCCACTTT
.	.	TRBJ1-1	TRBV6-5	CASSYSTGANTEAFF	TGTGCCAGCAGTTACTCGACGGGGGCGAACACTGAAGCTTTCTTT
.	once	TRBJ2-2	TRBV24-1	CATERHTGELFF	TGTGCCACCGAACGACATACCGGGGAGCTGTTTTTT
.	.	TRBJ2-2	TRBV6-5	CASRRDINTGELFF	TGTGCCAGCAGACGGGACATCAACACCGGGGAGCTGTTTTTT
TRBD1	.	TRBJ1-1	TRBV30	CAWGSRDRGQNTEAFF	TGTGCCTGGGGGTCCCGGGACAGGGGCCAGAACACTGAAGCTTTCTTT
TRBD1	.	TRBJ1-2	TRBV5-1	CASSFTGDYGYTF	TGCGCCAGCAGCTTTACAGGGGACTATGGCTACACCTTC
TRBD2	few	TRBJ2-1	TRBV24-1	CATPHLLAGGRCEQFF	TGTGCCACCCCTCACCTCCTAGCGGGAGGGCGGTGTGAGCAGTTCTTC
.	.	TRBJ1-5	TRBV10-2	CASSVPPDTYSNQPQHF	TGCGCCAGCAGTGTGCCCCCTGACACGTATAGCAATCAGCCCCAGCATTTT
.	.	TRBJ1-2	TRBV4-2	CASSQDRAEDGYTF	TGTGCCAGCAGCCAAGATAGGGCAGAGGATGGCTACACCTTC
.	.	TRBJ1-5	TRBV19	CASDLRGRTQPQHF	TGTGCCAGTGACTTAAGGGGGAGGACTCAGCCCCAGCATTTT
TRBD2	.	TRBJ2-2	TRBV6-5	CASQGLAGITGELFF	TGTGCCAGCCAGGGACTAGCGGGGATCACCGGGGAGCTGTTTTTT
TRBD2	.	TRBJ2-7	TRBV7-2	CASSRGLAHSYEQYF	TGTGCCAGCAGCCGGGGACTAGCGCACTCCTACGAGCAGTACTTC
.	.	TRBJ1-1	TRBV3-1/TRBV3-2	CASSQDSWLKNTEAFF	TGTGCCAGCAGCCAAGATTCTTGGCTTAAGAACACTGAAGCTTTCTTT
.	.	TRBJ1-5	TRBV6-5	CASSLSGNNQPQHF	TGTGCCAGCAGTCTTAGTGGAAACAATCAGCCCCAGCATTTT
.	.	TRBJ2-3	TRBV24-1	CATSVGRDTDTQYF	TGTGCCACCAGTGTGGGACGGGACACAGATACGCAGTATTTT
.	.	TRBJ1-1	TRBV2	CASRPGHPEAFF	TGTGCCAGCAGACCCGGACACCCTGAAGCTTTCTTT
.	.	TRBJ1-6	TRBV30	CAWSPGSLIISPLHF	TGTGCCTGGAGCCCAGGGTCCCTTATAATTTCACCCCTCCACTTT
TRBD1	.	TRBJ2-7	TRBV28	CASRTDPGTGSYEQYF	TGTGCCAGCAGAACCGATCCGGGGACAGGGTCCTACGAGCAGTACTTC
TRBD2	.	TRBJ2-3	TRBV30	CAWSHGTGGADTQYF	TGTGCCTGGAGTCACGGGACGGGAGGGGCAGATACGCAGTATTTT
TRBD2	.	TRBJ2-3	TRBV9	CASSVVSTSGSTQYF	TGTGCCAGCAGCGTAGTCTCCACTAGCGGGAGTACGCAGTATTTT
.	.	TRBJ1-1	TRBV27	CASSLSRYTEAFF	TGTGCCAGCAGTTTATCAAGGTACACTGAAGCTTTCTTT
.	.	TRBJ2-3	TRBV2	CASSSLAQPDTQYF	TGTGCCAGCAGTTCGTTAGCTCAACCAGATACGCAGTATTTT
.	.	TRBJ2-7	TRBV3-1/TRBV3-2	CASSQPNSPHSYEQYF	TGTGCCAGCAGCCAACCCAACAGTCCCCATTCCTACGAGCAGTACTTC
TRBD2	few	TRBJ2-1	TRBV4-2	CASSQEGGAGGAGGEQFF	TGTGCCAGCAGCCAAGAAGGGGGAGCGGGAGGGGCGGGCGGTGAGCAGTTCTTC
.	.	TRBJ1-2	TRBV5-1	CASSLEGEYGYTF	TGCGCCAGCAGCTTGGAAGGCGAATATGGCTACACCTTC
TRBD1	.	TRBJ1-6	TRBV19	CASSLSGTANNSPLHF	TGTGCCAGTTCTTTATCCGGGACAGCAAATAATTCACCCCTCCACTTT